These 14 T cell receptor beta chains share one sample of origin, sequenced in a study of blood T cell repertoires in COVID-19. The protocol was immunoSEQ multiplex PCR, while the TCRdb copy is restricted to in-frame clones and leaves out a portion. The repertoire holds fewer than 400,000 clones, with 89% as singletons. What was sequenced was peripheral blood. The origin of the receptors is a woman younger than 45 with COVID-19, enrolled during active disease.

The rearrangement uses TRBV7-8 and TRBJ1-5, with unresolved D. V lost 1 base and J 4 bases, leaving 8 bases between the germline ends. Germline CDR1 reads SGHVS; CDR2 reads FQNEAQ. CDR3 length: 14 amino acids. The CDR3 reads CASSLVSGNQPQHF. The CDR3 DNA reads TGTGCCAGCAGCTTAGTTTCGGGAAATCAGCCCCAGCATTTT. The variable domain in full, completed from reference TRBV7-8 and TRBJ1-5, reads GAGVSQSPRYKVAKRGQDVALRCDPISGHVSLFWYQQALGQGPEFLTYFQNEAQLDKSGLPSDRFFAERPEGSVSTLKIQRTQQEDSAVYLCASSLVSGNQPQHFGDGTRLSIL.

This rearrangement joins TRBV20-1 to TRBJ1-2, with TRBD1 matching over 8 bases. V lost 5 bases, J lost 7 bases, and 3 bases stayed unmatched. Looked up from germline, CDR1 is DFQATT and CDR2 is SNEGSKA (reference sequence). The CDR3 is 11 amino acids. In nucleotides, the CDR3 is TGCAGTGCTGTGACAGGGGTTGGCTACACCTTC. Its protein product is CSAVTGVGYTF.

This clone has just one count. The J gene is TRBJ1-2, the V gene TRBV7-8; D is uncertain. V was cut by 3 bases and J by 3 bases, with 8 bases left in between. This CDR3 is built from 13 residues. Germline CDR1 is SGHVS and CDR2 is FQNEAQ. This chain's CDR3 is CASSFGRDYGYTF. The CDR3 nucleotides are TGTGCCAGCAGCTTTGGGAGGGACTATGGCTACACCTTC.

This sequence joins TRBV19 and TRBJ2-1, with TRBD2 identical over 10 bases. The CDR3 totals 14 residues. The J segment lost 9 bases and the V segment lost 5 bases, leaving 7 bases of the junction unmatched. CDR1 and CDR2 from the germline V gene are LNHDA and SQIVND (reference sequence). Here the CDR3 reads CASSSGLAQGEQFF. Written as DNA, the CDR3 is TGTGCCAGTAGTTCGGGACTAGCGCAGGGTGAGCAGTTCTTC.

The chain recombines TRBV6-6 with TRBJ1-6; the D gene is possibly TRBD1 (6 bases). V lost 0 bases and J lost 3, with 9 bases in between. Germline-derived CDR1 and CDR2 are MNHNY and SVGAGI (reference sequence). The CDR3 has 16 amino acids. The CDR3, as DNA: TGTGCCAGCAGTTACTCGAGGACAGACTATAATTCACCCCTCCACTTT. This encodes CASSYSRTDYNSPLHF.

V usage is TRBV2 and J usage is TRBJ1-2; the match to TRBD1 covers 9 bases. CDR3 length: 13 amino acids. V was pared by 5 bases and J by 6 bases, with 4 bases of the junction left unmatched. Looked up from germline, CDR1 is SNHLY and CDR2 is FYNNEI. CDR3 in amino acids: CASSWDREDGYTF. In DNA form, the CDR3 reads TGTGCCAGCAGTTGGGACAGGGAGGATGGCTACACCTTC.

This chain links TRBV7-9 with TRBJ2-7, with D possibly matching TRBD2 (5 bases). V lost 4 bases and J lost 7, with 11 bases in between. Germline values: CDR1 SEHNR, CDR2 FQNEAQ (reference sequence). The CDR3 is 12 amino acids. The CDR3 DNA sequence: TGTGCCAGCAGCTCGGGATCGGGAGAGCAGTACGTC. Translated, it gives CASSSGSGEQYV.

This rearrangement joins TRBV7-3 to TRBJ2-1; 12 bases are a match to TRBD2. The length of the CDR3 is 15 residues. V lost 5 bases and J lost 8; bases outside the gene matches: 7. Looked up from germline, CDR1 is SGHTA and CDR2 is FQGTGA. The CDR3 DNA reads as TGTGCCAGCAGCCGGACTAGCGGGGCCGCGGATGAGCAGTTCTTC. It is translated as CASSRTSGAADEQFF.

V usage is TRBV18 and J usage is TRBJ1-1; 9 positions match TRBD1. CDR1 KGHSH and CDR2 LQKENI come from the germline V gene. The CDR3 runs to 16 residues. Trimming removed 4 bases from V and 1 base from J; junction bases left unmatched: 7. CDR3 in amino acids: CASSLSGTGSNTEAFF. The CDR3 DNA follows: TGTGCCAGCTCACTCTCCGGGACAGGGTCGAACACTGAAGCTTTCTTT.

The rearrangement uses TRBV5-4 and TRBJ2-5; tentative D call: TRBD2 (6 bases). With 4 bases removed from V and 6 bases from J, the gap between germline ends came to 16 bases. Germline V lookup: CDR1 SGHNT, CDR2 YYREEE (reference sequence). The CDR3 consists of 14 residues. CDR3 nucleotides: TGTGCCAGCAGCCCGGGAGCCCCGGGCCAGACCCAGTACTTC. Amino acid sequence: CASSPGAPGQTQYF.

The CDR3 coding sequence is TGTGCCAGCAGCTTGGGACAGGGGGCTTTGAGGACCCTCCACTTT. This codes for CASSLGQGALRTLHF. The chain recombines TRBV27 with TRBJ1-6; the match to TRBD1 covers 12 bases. V shed 6 bases and J 14 bases; nucleotides not matched to a gene: 11. The CDR3 covers 15 residues. The germline V gene encodes CDR1 MNHEY and CDR2 SMNVEV (reference sequence).

V gene TRBV6-6 combines with J gene TRBJ1-2; maybe TRBD1 (5 bases). The V and J ends lost 6 bases and 5 bases respectively, with 19 bases between them. Per germline, CDR1 MNHNY and CDR2 SVGAGI (reference sequence). This CDR3 is built from 15 residues. The CDR3 region is CASSPLPGTGYGYTF. The DNA of the CDR3 is TGTGCCAGCAGCCCACTTCCGGGTACAGGATATGGCTACACCTTC.

CDR3: CASSPGLNTGELFF. Written as DNA, the CDR3 is TGTGCCAGCTCACCGGGACTTAACACCGGGGAGCTGTTTTTT. The chain has TRBV18 and TRBJ2-2; D may be TRBD2 (6 bases). The CDR3 covers 14 residues. V gave up 3 bases and J gave up 2 bases, with 7 bases separating them. From germline, CDR1 is KGHSH and CDR2 LQKENI. The whole variable domain, remainder taken from reference TRBV18 and TRBJ2-2, is NAGVMQNPRHLVRRRGQEARLRCSPMKGHSHVYWYRQLPEEGLKFMVYLQKENIIDESGMPKERFSAEFPKEGPSILRIQQVVRGDSAAYFCASSPGLNTGELFFGEGSRLTVL.

The chain joins TRBV5-5 to TRBJ1-1; D may be TRBD1 (6 bases). Looked up from germline, CDR1 is SGHKS and CDR2 is YYEKEE (reference sequence). The CDR3 is made up of 18 amino acids. V dropped 3 bases and J dropped 0 bases, with 21 bases sitting between them. This CDR3 reads CASSSSRTVNYMNTEAFF. In nucleotides, the CDR3 is TGTGCCAGCAGCTCGTCCCGGACAGTTAATTACATGAACACTGAAGCTTTCTTT.